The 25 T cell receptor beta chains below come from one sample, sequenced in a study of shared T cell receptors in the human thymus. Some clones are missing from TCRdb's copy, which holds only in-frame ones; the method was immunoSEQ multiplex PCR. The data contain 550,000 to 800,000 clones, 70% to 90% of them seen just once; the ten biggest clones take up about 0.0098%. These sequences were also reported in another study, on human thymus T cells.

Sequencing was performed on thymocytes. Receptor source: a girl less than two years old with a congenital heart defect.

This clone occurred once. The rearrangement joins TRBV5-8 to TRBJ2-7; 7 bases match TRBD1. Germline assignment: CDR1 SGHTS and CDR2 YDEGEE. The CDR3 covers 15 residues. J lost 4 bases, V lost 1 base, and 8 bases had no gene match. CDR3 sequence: CASSLRVRQGYEQYF. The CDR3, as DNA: TGTGCCAGCAGCTTGCGGGTGCGACAGGGATACGAGCAGTACTTC. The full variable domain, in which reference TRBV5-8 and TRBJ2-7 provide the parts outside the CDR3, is EAGVTQSPTHLIKTRGQQATLRCSPISGHTSVYWYQQALGLGLQFLLWYDEGEERNRGNFPPRFSGRQFPNYSSELNVNALELEDSALYLCASSLRVRQGYEQYFGPGTRLTVT.

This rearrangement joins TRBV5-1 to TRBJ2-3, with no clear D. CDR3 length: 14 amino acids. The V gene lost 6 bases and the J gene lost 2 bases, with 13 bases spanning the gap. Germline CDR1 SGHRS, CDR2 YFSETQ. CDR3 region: CASNIAPDTDTQYF. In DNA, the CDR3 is TGCGCCAGCAACATCGCCCCCGACACAGATACGCAGTATTTT.

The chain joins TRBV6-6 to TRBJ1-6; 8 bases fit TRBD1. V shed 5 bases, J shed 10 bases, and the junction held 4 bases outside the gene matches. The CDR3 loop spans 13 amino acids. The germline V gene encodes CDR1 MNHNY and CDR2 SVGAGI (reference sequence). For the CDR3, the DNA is TGTGCCAGCAGTGACAGGGGCGGATCACCCCTCCACTTT. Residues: CASSDRGGSPLHF.

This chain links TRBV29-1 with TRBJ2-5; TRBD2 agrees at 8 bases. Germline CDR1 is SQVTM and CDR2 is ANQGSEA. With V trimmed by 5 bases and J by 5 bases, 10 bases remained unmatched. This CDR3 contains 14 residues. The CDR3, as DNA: TGCAGCGTTCTCATCCCGCGGGAGGTCGAGACCCAGTACTTC. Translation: CSVLIPREVETQYF.

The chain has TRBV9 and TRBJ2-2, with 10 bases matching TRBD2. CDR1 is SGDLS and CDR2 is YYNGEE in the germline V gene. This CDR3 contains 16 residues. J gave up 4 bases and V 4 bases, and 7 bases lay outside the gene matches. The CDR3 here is CASSPLAGPGTGELFF. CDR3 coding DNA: TGTGCCAGCAGCCCACTAGCGGGGCCAGGCACCGGGGAGCTGTTTTTT.

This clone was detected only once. CDR3 in amino acids: CASSESGGNQPQHF. CDR3 nucleotides: TGTGCCAGCAGTGAATCGGGGGGGAATCAGCCCCAGCATTTT. The genes are TRBV25-1 and TRBJ1-5; D might be TRBD1 (5 bases). Looked up from germline, CDR1 is MGHDK and CDR2 is SYGVNS. This CDR3 comprises 14 residues. V was trimmed by 1 base and J by 4 bases, leaving 8 bases between them.

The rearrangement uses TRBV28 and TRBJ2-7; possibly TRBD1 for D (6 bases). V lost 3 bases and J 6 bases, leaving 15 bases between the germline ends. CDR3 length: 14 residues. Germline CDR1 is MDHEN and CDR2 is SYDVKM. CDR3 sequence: CASSFMAGALEQYF. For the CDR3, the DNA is TGTGCCAGCAGTTTTATGGCAGGGGCGCTCGAGCAGTACTTC.

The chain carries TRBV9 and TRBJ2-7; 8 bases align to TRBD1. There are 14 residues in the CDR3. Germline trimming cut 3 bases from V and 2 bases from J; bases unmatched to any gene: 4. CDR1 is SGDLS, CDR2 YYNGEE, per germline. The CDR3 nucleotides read TGTGCCAGCAGCGAAGGGGACAGGACCTACGAGCAGTACTTC. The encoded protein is CASSEGDRTYEQYF.

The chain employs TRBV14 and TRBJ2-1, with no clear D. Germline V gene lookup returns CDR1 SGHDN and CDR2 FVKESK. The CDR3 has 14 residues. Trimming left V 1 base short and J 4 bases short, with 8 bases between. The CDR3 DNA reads TGTGCCAGCAGCCAAGTATTACAGTACAATGAGCAGTTCTTC. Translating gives CASSQVLQYNEQFF. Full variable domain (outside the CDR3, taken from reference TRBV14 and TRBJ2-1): EAGVTQFPSHSVIEKGQTVTLRCDPISGHDNLYWYRRVMGKEIKFLLHFVKESKQDESGMPNNRFLAERTGGTYSTLKVQPAELEDSGVYFCASSQVLQYNEQFFGPGTRLTVL.

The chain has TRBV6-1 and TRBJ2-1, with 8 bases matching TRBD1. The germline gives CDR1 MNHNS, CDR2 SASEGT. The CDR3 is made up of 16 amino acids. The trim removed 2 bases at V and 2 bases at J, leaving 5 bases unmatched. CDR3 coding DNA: TGTGCCAGCAGTGAACCGGCAGGGGGCGCCTACAATGAGCAGTTCTTC. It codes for CASSEPAGGAYNEQFF.

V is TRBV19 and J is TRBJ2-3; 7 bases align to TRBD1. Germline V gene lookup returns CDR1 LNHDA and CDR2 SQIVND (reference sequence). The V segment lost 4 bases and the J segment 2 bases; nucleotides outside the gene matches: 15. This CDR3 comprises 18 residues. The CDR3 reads CASSRTGTAILITDTQYF. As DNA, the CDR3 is TGTGCCAGTAGTAGAACCGGGACAGCAATTCTAATCACAGATACGCAGTATTTT.

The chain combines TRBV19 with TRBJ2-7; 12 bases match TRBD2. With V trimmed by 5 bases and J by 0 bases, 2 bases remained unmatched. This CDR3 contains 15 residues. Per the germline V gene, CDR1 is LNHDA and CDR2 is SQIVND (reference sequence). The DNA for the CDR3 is TGTGCCAGTAGTCTAGCGGGGGGGAGCTCCTACGAGCAGTACTTC. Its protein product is CASSLAGGSSYEQYF.

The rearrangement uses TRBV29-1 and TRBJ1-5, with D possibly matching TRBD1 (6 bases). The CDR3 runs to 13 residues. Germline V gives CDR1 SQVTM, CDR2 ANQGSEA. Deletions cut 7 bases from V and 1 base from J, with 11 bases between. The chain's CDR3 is CSGKGTSNQPQHF. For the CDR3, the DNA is TGCAGCGGGAAGGGGACAAGCAATCAGCCCCAGCATTTT.

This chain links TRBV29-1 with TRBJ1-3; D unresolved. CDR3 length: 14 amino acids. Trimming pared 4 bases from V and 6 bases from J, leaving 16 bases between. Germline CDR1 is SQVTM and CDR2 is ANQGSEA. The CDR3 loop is CSVAPGLGSNTIYF. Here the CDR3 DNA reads TGCAGCGTTGCCCCAGGCTTGGGCTCAAACACCATATATTTT. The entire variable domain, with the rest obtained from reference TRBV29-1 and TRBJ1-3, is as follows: SAVISQKPSRDICQRGTSLTIQCQVDSQVTMMFWYRQQPGQSLTLIATANQGSEATYESGFVIDKFPISRPNLTFSTLTVSNMSPEDSSIYLCSVAPGLGSNTIYFGEGSWLTVV.

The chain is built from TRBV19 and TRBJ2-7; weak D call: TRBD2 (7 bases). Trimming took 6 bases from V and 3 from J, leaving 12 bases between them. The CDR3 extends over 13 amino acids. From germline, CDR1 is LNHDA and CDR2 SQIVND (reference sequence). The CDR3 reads CASSGGQFYEQYF. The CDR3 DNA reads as TGTGCCAGTAGCGGGGGGCAATTCTACGAGCAGTACTTC.

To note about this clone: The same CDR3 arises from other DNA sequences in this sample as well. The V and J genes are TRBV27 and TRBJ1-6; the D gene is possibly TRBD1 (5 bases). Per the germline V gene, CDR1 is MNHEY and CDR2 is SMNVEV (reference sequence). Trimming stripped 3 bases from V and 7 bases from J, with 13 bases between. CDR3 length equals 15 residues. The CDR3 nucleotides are TGTGCCAGCAGTTTCGTGGGGCGCAAAAATTCACCCCTCCACTTT. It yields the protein CASSFVGRKNSPLHF.

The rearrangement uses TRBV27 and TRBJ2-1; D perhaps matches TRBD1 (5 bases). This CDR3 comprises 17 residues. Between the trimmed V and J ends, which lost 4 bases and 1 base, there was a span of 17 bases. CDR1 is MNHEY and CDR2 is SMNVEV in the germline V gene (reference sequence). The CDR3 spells CASSSPPCRGSYNEQFF. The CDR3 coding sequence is TGTGCCAGCAGTTCCCCCCCTTGTAGGGGTTCCTACAATGAGCAGTTCTTC.

The chain's CDR3 is CASSPEDRSEAFF. Written as DNA, the CDR3 is TGTGCCAGCAGCCCAGAGGACAGATCGGAAGCTTTCTTT. This chain links TRBV13 with TRBJ1-1; a weak D match, TRBD1 (6 bases). Between the trimmed V and J ends, which lost 5 bases and 8 bases, there was a span of 15 bases. The germline V gene encodes CDR1 PRHDT and CDR2 FYEKMQ (reference sequence). The CDR3 length is 13 residues.

CDR3 DNA: TGTGCCACCAGCAGAGCCCTAGGGGTGCCTAGACCCTACGAGCAGTACTTC. This gives the protein CATSRALGVPRPYEQYF. This chain links TRBV15 with TRBJ2-7; D might be TRBD1 (5 bases). CDR1 LNHNV and CDR2 YYDKDF come from the germline V gene (reference sequence). The CDR3 totals 17 residues. Trimming left V 1 base short and J 2 bases short, with 18 bases between.

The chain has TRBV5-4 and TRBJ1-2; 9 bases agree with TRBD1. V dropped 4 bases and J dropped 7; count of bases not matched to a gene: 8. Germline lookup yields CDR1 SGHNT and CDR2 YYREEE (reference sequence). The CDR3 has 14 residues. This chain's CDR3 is CASSRGTGWGGYTF. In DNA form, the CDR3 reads TGTGCCAGCAGCAGAGGGACAGGGTGGGGTGGCTACACCTTC.

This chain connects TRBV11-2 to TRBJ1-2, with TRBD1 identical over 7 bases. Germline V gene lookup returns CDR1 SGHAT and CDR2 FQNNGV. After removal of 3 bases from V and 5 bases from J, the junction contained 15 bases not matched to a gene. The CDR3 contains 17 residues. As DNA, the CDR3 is TGTGCCAGCAGCTTTCATAGTAGGGGGACAGAGGGGTATGGCTACACCTTC. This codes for CASSFHSRGTEGYGYTF.

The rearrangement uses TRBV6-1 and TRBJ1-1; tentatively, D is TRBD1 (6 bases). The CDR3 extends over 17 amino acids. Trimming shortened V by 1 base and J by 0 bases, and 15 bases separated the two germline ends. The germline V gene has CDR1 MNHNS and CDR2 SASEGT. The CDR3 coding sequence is TGTGCCAGCAGTGAAGACAGGGTCCGATGGGTGAACACTGAAGCTTTCTTT. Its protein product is CASSEDRVRWVNTEAFF.

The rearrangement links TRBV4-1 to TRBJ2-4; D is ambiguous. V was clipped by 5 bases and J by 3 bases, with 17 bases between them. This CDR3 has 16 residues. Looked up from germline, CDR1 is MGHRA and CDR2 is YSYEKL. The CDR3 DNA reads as TGCGCCAGCAGCTACTCCCCTGACATCCACAAAAACATTCAGTACTTC. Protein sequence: CASSYSPDIHKNIQYF.

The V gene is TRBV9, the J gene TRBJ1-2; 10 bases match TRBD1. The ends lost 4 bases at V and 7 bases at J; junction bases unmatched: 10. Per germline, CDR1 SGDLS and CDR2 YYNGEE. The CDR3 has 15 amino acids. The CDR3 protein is CASSFRDRGYFGYTF. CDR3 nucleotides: TGTGCCAGCAGCTTCCGGGACAGGGGCTATTTTGGCTACACCTTC. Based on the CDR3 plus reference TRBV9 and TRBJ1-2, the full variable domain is DSGVTQTPKHLITATGQRVTLRCSPRSGDLSVYWYQQSLDQGLQFLIQYYNGEERAKGNILERFSAQQFPDLHSELNLSSLELGDSALYFCASSFRDRGYFGYTFGSGTRLTVV.

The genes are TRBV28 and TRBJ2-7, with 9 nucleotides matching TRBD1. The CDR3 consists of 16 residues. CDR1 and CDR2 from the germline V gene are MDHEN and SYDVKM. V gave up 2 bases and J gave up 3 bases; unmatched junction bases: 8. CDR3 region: CASSLMRTGVNYEQYF. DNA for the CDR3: TGTGCCAGCAGTTTAATGAGGACAGGGGTTAACTACGAGCAGTACTTC.